This T cell receptor beta chain was retrieved from a study of OX40 agonist ivuxolimab in advanced cancers. On the study more broadly: Checkpoint inhibitors had been given previously to around 38% of patients.

General study findings and limits: At 0.1 to 3.0 mg/kg and by week 6, CD4+ and CD8+ T cells in the blood had expanded clonally. Average numbers of expanded clones were greater in CD8+ T cells than in CD4+.

As regards this clone: Its matching antigen is unknown.

Method: immunoSEQ multiplex PCR; TCRdb's copy keeps in-frame clones and lacks some. Among just under 75,000 clones listed, roughly nine tenths were seen once. The trim removed 3 bases at V and 2 bases at J, leaving 8 bases unmatched. The CDR3 has 15 residues. Germline V gene data show CDR1 as SGDLS and CDR2 as YYNGEE. Blood samples were obtained at baseline, cycle 4 day 1, and cycle 7 day 1. The chain is built from TRBV9 and TRBJ2-7; TRBD2 matches 7 bases. This receptor was identified in an adult with an advanced solid tumor such as melanoma, head and neck, liver or kidney cancer. Sequencing was performed on CD4+ or CD8+ T cells sorted from blood, taken in a trial of the OX40 agonist ivuxolimab. This CDR3 reads CASSGTSVQTYEQYF. The CDR3 DNA sequence: TGTGCCAGCAGCGGAACTAGCGTACAGACCTACGAGCAGTACTTC.